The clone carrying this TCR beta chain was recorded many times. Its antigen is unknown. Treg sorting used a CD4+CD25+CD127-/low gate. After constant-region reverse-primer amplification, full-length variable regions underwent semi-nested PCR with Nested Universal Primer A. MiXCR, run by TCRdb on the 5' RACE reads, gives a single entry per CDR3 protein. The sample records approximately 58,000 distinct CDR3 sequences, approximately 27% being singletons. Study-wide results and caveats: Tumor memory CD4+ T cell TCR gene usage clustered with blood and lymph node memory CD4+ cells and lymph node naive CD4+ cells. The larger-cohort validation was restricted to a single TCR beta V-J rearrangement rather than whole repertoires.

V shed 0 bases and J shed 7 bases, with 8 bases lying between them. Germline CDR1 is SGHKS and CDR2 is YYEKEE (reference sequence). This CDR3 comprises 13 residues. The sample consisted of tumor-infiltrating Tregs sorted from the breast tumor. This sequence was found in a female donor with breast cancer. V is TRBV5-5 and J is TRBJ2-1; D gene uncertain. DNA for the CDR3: TGTGCCAGCAGCTTGGGATGGGCGAATGAGCAGTTCTTC. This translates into CASSLGWANEQFF.